This entry lists 23 T cell receptor beta chains sequenced from one sample in a study of T cell responses to AZD1222 COVID-19 vaccine. Sequenced by immunoSEQ multiplex PCR; TCRdb stores in-frame clones only, minus some. The table shows 150,000 or so clones, with about 92% occurring only once. The specimen comprised peripheral blood, sampled on day 0 of AZD1222 vaccination. These receptors all stem from an adult in good health.

The CDR3 region has the DNA TGTGCCTGGAGTGAAGGGGTACGCTTGTCCAACGAGCAGTACTTC. It translates to CAWSEGVRLSNEQYF. The rearrangement uses TRBV30 and TRBJ2-7; D is possibly TRBD1 (5 bases). The germline V gene has CDR1 GTSNPN and CDR2 SVGIG (reference sequence). The V end was cut by 1 base, the J end by 5 bases, with 18 bases between. The CDR3 runs to 15 residues.

The chain recombines TRBV2 with TRBJ1-2, with a possible D match to TRBD1 (5 bases). CDR3 size: 17 residues. Looked up from germline, CDR1 is SNHLY and CDR2 is FYNNEI. V lost 6 bases and J lost 0, with 20 bases in between. CDR3 DNA: TGTGCCAGCAGACCTAGACAGCGGACGTCTACTAACTATGGCTACACCTTC. This sequence encodes CASRPRQRTSTNYGYTF.

This clone has only one observation. The chain joins TRBV28 to TRBJ1-5; D perhaps matches TRBD1 (6 bases). V was pared by 5 bases and J by 5 bases, with 16 bases between. Germline V gene data show CDR1 as MDHEN and CDR2 as SYDVKM. This CDR3 has 15 amino acids. CDR3 nucleotides: TGTGCCAGCAGTGGCCGGGACATACTATATCAGCCCCAGCATTTT. Translating gives CASSGRDILYQPQHF.

The CDR3 loop reads CASSRRGGSDTQYF. The CDR3 coding sequence is TGCGCCAGCAGCCGCCGAGGGGGATCAGATACGCAGTATTTT. The V and J genes are TRBV5-1 and TRBJ2-3, with D possibly matching TRBD1 (6 bases). The CDR3 covers 14 residues. The germline V gene encodes CDR1 SGHRS and CDR2 YFSETQ. V was shortened by 4 bases and J by 4 bases, with 13 bases between the two germline ends.

The chain recombines TRBV7-2 with TRBJ1-4; TRBD1 might be the D (6 bases). Germline V CDR1 and CDR2: SGHTA, FQGNSA. V lost 5 bases to trimming and J lost 8 bases, with 21 bases between them. This CDR3 contains 16 residues. This CDR3 reads CASSQNQQGTGEKLFF. In DNA, the CDR3 is TGTGCCAGCAGCCAAAATCAACAGGGTACGGGCGAAAAACTGTTTTTT.

The V gene is TRBV18, the J gene TRBJ1-3, with D hard to call. Germline lookup yields CDR1 KGHSH and CDR2 LQKENI. The CDR3 covers 17 residues. Trimming left V 4 bases short and J 1 base short, with 17 bases between. The CDR3 DNA is TGTGCCAGCTCACAGGTCCACGGATCAGATTCTGGAAACACCATATATTTT. This encodes CASSQVHGSDSGNTIYF.

J is TRBJ2-1 and V is TRBV19; D call uncertain. CDR1 is LNHDA and CDR2 is SQIVND in the germline V gene (reference sequence). Trimming removed 0 bases at V and 3 bases at J, with 15 bases between. This CDR3 region has 17 residues. The CDR3 DNA reads as TGTGCCAGTAGTATAGAAGGAAAGGGAACCTTCTACAATGAGCAGTTCTTC. As protein: CASSIEGKGTFYNEQFF.

The chain combines TRBV7-9 with TRBJ1-3; D gene uncertain. Germline values: CDR1 SEHNR, CDR2 FQNEAQ (reference sequence). V was clipped by 3 bases and J by 0 bases, with 6 bases between them. The CDR3 extends over 14 amino acids. The CDR3 DNA is TGTGCCAGCAGCTTCTTCCGCTCTGGAAACACCATATATTTT. It is translated as CASSFFRSGNTIYF.

The V and J genes are TRBV13 and TRBJ1-2; 8 bases fit TRBD1. This CDR3 has 15 residues. The V segment lost 5 bases and the J segment 6 bases; nucleotides outside the gene matches: 11. CDR1 and CDR2 (germline): PRHDT, FYEKMQ (reference sequence). CDR3 DNA sequence: TGTGCCAGCAGCCACGGGCCAGGGGGCCCTGATGGCTACACCTTC. This sequence encodes CASSHGPGGPDGYTF.

On this clone: The same CDR3 arises from other DNA sequences in this sample as well. The rearrangement links TRBV5-1 to TRBJ1-1, with D uncertain. The CDR3 runs to 13 residues. Germline V gene lookup returns CDR1 SGHRS and CDR2 YFSETQ. V was cut by 0 bases and J by 1 base, with 4 bases left in between. DNA of the CDR3: TGCGCCAGCAGCTTGGGGGGGAACACTGAAGCTTTCTTT. This sequence encodes CASSLGGNTEAFF.

The chain couples TRBV11-3 to TRBJ2-1, with D possibly matching TRBD1 (8 bases). Trimming took off 3 bases at V and 5 bases at J, with 17 bases between the two ends. CDR1 and CDR2 (germline): SGHNT, YENEEA. The CDR3 is made up of 16 amino acids. The CDR3 here is CASSFEQGGDNNEQFF. CDR3 sequence (DNA): TGTGCCAGCAGCTTCGAACAGGGGGGGGACAACAATGAGCAGTTCTTC.

The chain carries TRBV6-4 and TRBJ2-3, with 12 bases lining up with TRBD2. In germline, CDR1 is MRHNA, CDR2 SNTAGT. The V and J ends lost 4 bases and 3 bases, in that order; junction bases with no gene match: 2. The CDR3 is made up of 15 amino acids. CDR3 sequence (DNA): TGTGCCAGCAGTGTACTAGCGGGGGGTACAGATACGCAGTATTTT. This gives the protein CASSVLAGGTDTQYF.

The chain joins TRBV2 to TRBJ1-1; D may be TRBD1 (6 bases). The CDR3 spans 14 residues. Deletions cut 4 bases from V and 5 bases from J, with 14 bases between. The germline gives CDR1 SNHLY, CDR2 FYNNEI. In DNA form, the CDR3 reads TGTGCCAGCAGTGTGGTAGGGGGTGGAACTGAAGCTTTCTTT. It translates to CASSVVGGGTEAFF.

The chain employs TRBV3-1 (or the pseudogene TRBV3-2) and TRBJ1-4; D remains ambiguous. Trimming removed 2 bases from V and 3 bases from J, with 7 bases in between. Per germline, CDR1 LGHDT and CDR2 YNNKEL (reference sequence). The CDR3 loop spans 14 amino acids. CDR3 in DNA: TGTGCCAGCAGCCAAACTTCGCCTAATGAAAAACTGTTTTTT. Amino acid sequence: CASSQTSPNEKLFF.

The V gene is TRBV5-1, the J gene TRBJ2-1, with 9 positions matching TRBD2. This CDR3 region has 16 residues. V lost 1 base, J lost 5 bases, and 7 bases stayed unmatched. Germline V gives CDR1 SGHRS, CDR2 YFSETQ. The CDR3 region is CASSLRSGGTNNEQFF. DNA of the CDR3: TGCGCCAGCAGCTTGAGGAGCGGGGGGACCAACAATGAGCAGTTCTTC. Together with reference TRBV5-1 and TRBJ2-1, the CDR3 gives the full variable domain: KAGVTQTPRYLIKTRGQQVTLSCSPISGHRSVSWYQQTPGQGLQFLFEYFSETQRNKGNFPGRFSGRQFSNSRSEMNVSTLELGDSALYLCASSLRSGGTNNEQFFGPGTRLTVL.

The rearrangement links TRBV7-9 to TRBJ1-6; the D gene is possibly TRBD1 (5 bases). CDR1 and CDR2 from the germline V gene are SEHNR and FQNEAQ (reference sequence). Trimming left V 6 bases short and J 10 bases short, with 13 bases between. The CDR3 consists of 13 residues. CDR3 sequence: CASRIGGTSPLHF. In DNA, the CDR3 is TGTGCCAGCAGGATCGGGGGTACCTCACCCCTCCACTTT.

The J gene is TRBJ2-3, the V gene TRBV27; 7 nucleotides line up with TRBD1. Germline V gene lookup returns CDR1 MNHEY and CDR2 SMNVEV (reference sequence). Trimming cost V 4 bases and J 3 bases; bases outside gene matches: 1. The CDR3 loop spans 13 amino acids. In nucleotides, the CDR3 is TGTGCCAGCAGTTCACAGGGGACAGATACGCAGTATTTT. This encodes CASSSQGTDTQYF.

The gene calls are TRBV18 and TRBJ2-7, with D perhaps matching TRBD1 (6 bases). The ends were cut back, 0 bases at V and 6 bases at J, with 12 bases in the middle. This CDR3 contains 14 residues. The germline CDR1 and CDR2 sequences are KGHSH and LQKENI. The CDR3 reads CASSPPAGAGEQYF. CDR3 coding DNA: TGTGCCAGCTCACCACCCGCAGGGGCGGGCGAGCAGTACTTC.

The V call is TRBV19, the J call TRBJ1-2; 7 bases match TRBD1. Germline values: CDR1 LNHDA, CDR2 SQIVND (reference sequence). This CDR3 spans 14 amino acids. J was trimmed by 6 bases and V by 1 base; bases with no gene match: 5. The CDR3 is CASSIGGQVHGYTF. The CDR3 DNA reads TGTGCCAGTAGTATAGGAGGACAGGTACATGGCTACACCTTC.

This clone was recorded once. The rearrangement links TRBV5-1 to TRBJ1-6; 9 bases align to TRBD1. The CDR3 is made up of 15 amino acids. CDR1 SGHRS and CDR2 YFSETQ come from the germline V gene. V dropped 4 bases and J dropped 10; count of bases not matched to a gene: 9. The CDR3 bases are TGCGCCAGCAGCCTGGCCGGGACAGGGAGATCACCCCTCCACTTT. Encoded protein: CASSLAGTGRSPLHF.

The rearrangement joins TRBV24-1 to TRBJ1-2, with D possibly being TRBD1 (6 bases). Germline V gene sequence: CDR1 KGHDR, CDR2 SFDVKD. This CDR3 comprises 14 residues. V gave up 0 bases and J gave up 5 bases, with 9 bases separating them. CDR3 DNA: TGTGCCACCAGTGATTTGGGCACAGGGTATGGCTACACCTTC. Its translation: CATSDLGTGYGYTF.

The chain joins TRBV5-1 to TRBJ2-3; a weak D match, TRBD1 (6 bases). V lost 4 bases and J 0 bases, leaving 15 bases between the germline ends. Germline-derived CDR1 and CDR2 are SGHRS and YFSETQ. CDR3 size: 16 residues. CDR3 DNA: TGCGCCAGCAGCACCAGACAGGACTTTAGCACAGATACGCAGTATTTT. The encoded protein is CASSTRQDFSTDTQYF. The full variable domain, with the rest looked up from reference TRBV5-1 and TRBJ2-3, is KAGVTQTPRYLIKTRGQQVTLSCSPISGHRSVSWYQQTPGQGLQFLFEYFSETQRNKGNFPGRFSGRQFSNSRSEMNVSTLELGDSALYLCASSTRQDFSTDTQYFGPGTRLTVL.

Points on this clone: Other nucleotide sequences in the sample specify the same CDR3. This rearrangement joins TRBV29-1 to TRBJ2-5, with TRBD2 identical over 13 bases. V shed 4 bases and J 2 bases; nucleotides not matched to a gene: 1. The germline V gene has CDR1 SQVTM and CDR2 ANQGSEA. CDR3 length: 14 residues. CDR3 in amino acids: CSVGLAGGQETQYF. CDR3 nucleotides: TGCAGCGTTGGACTAGCGGGGGGACAAGAGACCCAGTACTTC.